A single sample gave rise to the 22 T cell receptor beta chains below, sequenced in a study of cytomegalovirus exposure and HLA in healthy donors. The assay was immunoSEQ multiplex PCR, and TCRdb's table has in-frame clones only and misses some. This sample yields about 140,000 clones, of which 84% are seen a single time; 1.4% belongs to the top ten. The sample taken for sequencing was PBMCs. These receptors were obtained from a woman between 25 and 40 years old in good health and CMV-seronegative.

V gene TRBV11-2 combines with J gene TRBJ1-1, with D perhaps TRBD1 (5 bases). Deletions cut 5 bases from V and 11 bases from J, with 15 bases between. The CDR3 sequence is 12 residues long. Germline loops: CDR1 SGHAT, CDR2 FQNNGV. In nucleotides, the CDR3 is TGTGCCAGCAGCAAGGGGAGGGGTCTTGCTTTCTTT. Encoded protein: CASSKGRGLAFF.

V and J are TRBV2 and TRBJ1-6, with 7 bases identical to TRBD1. The CDR3 is 15 amino acids. Trimming cost V 5 bases and J 5 bases; bases outside gene matches: 6. Germline V gives CDR1 SNHLY, CDR2 FYNNEI. The CDR3 here is CASSRLGQDNSPLHF. In DNA form, the CDR3 reads TGTGCCAGCAGTCGCCTCGGACAGGATAATTCACCCCTCCACTTT.

V usage is TRBV6-5 and J usage is TRBJ1-3; 7 nucleotides agree with TRBD1. The CDR3 has 14 amino acids. V lost 6 bases, J lost 5 bases, and 7 bases stayed unmatched. Looked up from germline, CDR1 is MNHEY and CDR2 is SVGAGI. CDR3 loop: CASRGGSGRNTIYF. The CDR3 coding sequence is TGTGCCAGCAGAGGGGGCTCAGGGCGAAACACCATATATTTT.

A single count supports this clone. This chain uses TRBV21-1 with TRBJ2-7; TRBD2, as called in the table, went unchecked against the DNA. TRBV21-1 is annotated as a pseudogene. The CDR3 is made up of 17 amino acids. DNA of the CDR3: TGTGCCAGCAGCAAAAGAGGGCGCGTGACTAGTCACCACGAGCAGTACTTC. It specifies CASSKRGRVTSHHEQYF.

This chain uses TRBV7-2 with TRBJ2-7, with TRBD1 matching over 8 bases. The CDR3 runs to 15 residues. Germline V gives CDR1 SGHTA, CDR2 FQGNSA. The V gene end was trimmed by 7 bases and the J gene end by 3 bases; junction bases not matched to a gene: 11. The CDR3 DNA reads as TGTGCCAGCAACTTCCAAGAACAGGGGGTCTACGAGCAGTACTTC. Its protein product is CASNFQEQGVYEQYF. The full variable domain, with the rest looked up from reference TRBV7-2 and TRBJ2-7, is GAGVSQSPSNKVTEKGKDVELRCDPISGHTALYWYRQSLGQGLEFLIYFQGNSAPDKSGLPSDRFSAERTGGSVSTLTIQRTQQEDSAVYLCASNFQEQGVYEQYFGPGTRLTVT.

The V gene is TRBV6-5, the J gene TRBJ1-1; weak D call: TRBD1 (5 bases). Deletions cut 7 bases from V and 1 base from J, with 13 bases between. Per the germline V gene, CDR1 is MNHEY and CDR2 is SVGAGI. This CDR3 is built from 14 residues. The CDR3 nucleotides read TGTGCCAGCATGTGGGGGGGTACGAACACTGAAGCTTTCTTT. The encoded protein is CASMWGGTNTEAFF.

The chain carries TRBV19 and TRBJ2-1; D is possibly TRBD2 (7 bases). Germline V gene sequence: CDR1 LNHDA, CDR2 SQIVND (reference sequence). V lost 4 bases and J lost 0, with 10 bases in between. The CDR3 has 15 amino acids. CDR3 sequence: CASSRGGHSYNEQFF. CDR3 bases: TGTGCCAGTAGTAGGGGGGGCCACTCCTACAATGAGCAGTTCTTC.

The V gene is TRBV6-5, the J gene TRBJ1-5; 7 nucleotides align to TRBD1. V shed 2 bases, J shed 2 bases, and the junction held 3 bases outside the gene matches. Germline CDR1 MNHEY, CDR2 SVGAGI. This CDR3 is 15 amino acids long. The CDR3 loop is CASSYHRGGNQPQHF. In DNA form, the CDR3 reads TGTGCCAGCAGTTACCACAGGGGAGGCAATCAGCCCCAGCATTTT.

This chain joins TRBV11-2 and TRBJ2-7; 8 bases map to TRBD1. Germline lookup yields CDR1 SGHAT and CDR2 FQNNGV. This CDR3 is built from 14 residues. The junction had 6 bases not matched to a gene; V was cut back by 3 bases and J by 5 bases. The CDR3 DNA is TGTGCCAGCAGCTTTGGACAGGGTTATAACGAGCAGTACTTC. As protein: CASSFGQGYNEQYF. Filled out from reference TRBV11-2 and TRBJ2-7, the complete variable domain reads EAGVAQSPRYKIIEKRQSVAFWCNPISGHATLYWYQQILGQGPKLLIQFQNNGVVDDSQLPKDRFSAERLKGVDSTLKIQPAKLEDSAVYLCASSFGQGYNEQYFGPGTRLTVT.

This chain links TRBV5-1 with TRBJ1-3; TRBD1 might be the D (6 bases). Trimming took off 4 bases at V and 4 bases at J, with 15 bases between the two ends. Germline CDR1 SGHRS, CDR2 YFSETQ. The CDR3 loop spans 15 amino acids. As DNA, the CDR3 is TGCGCCAGCAGCAGGGGGACCGAGGGAGGAAACACCATATATTTT. Translated, it gives CASSRGTEGGNTIYF.

This rearrangement joins TRBV9 to TRBJ1-5; 10 nucleotides line up with TRBD1. The trim removed 4 bases at V and 0 bases at J, leaving 1 base unmatched. Germline lookup yields CDR1 SGDLS and CDR2 YYNGEE. The length of the CDR3 is 15 residues. The CDR3 loop is CASSRTGGSNQPQHF. CDR3 in DNA: TGTGCCAGCAGCCGGACAGGGGGTAGCAATCAGCCCCAGCATTTT.

By share, this clone counts as medium-sized. The genes are TRBV2 and TRBJ2-2; TRBD1 agrees at 9 bases. This CDR3 spans 14 amino acids. The trim removed 7 bases at V and 4 bases at J, leaving 4 bases unmatched. Germline values: CDR1 SNHLY, CDR2 FYNNEI. CDR3 coding DNA: TGTGCCAGCAAACAGGGGGCGATCACCGGGGAGCTGTTTTTT. Protein product: CASKQGAITGELFF.

The chain has TRBV5-1 and TRBJ1-2; 7 bases fit TRBD1. This CDR3 has 15 residues. The V and J ends lost 0 bases and 6 bases, in that order; junction bases with no gene match: 8. Germline loops: CDR1 SGHRS, CDR2 YFSETQ. The CDR3 nucleotides read TGCGCCAGCAGCTTGGAGACCACAGGGGTGGATGGCTACACCTTC. It encodes CASSLETTGVDGYTF.

The chain links TRBV11-2 to TRBJ2-5; 13 nucleotides match TRBD2. V dropped 5 bases and J dropped 5; count of bases not matched to a gene: 8. The germline CDR1 and CDR2 sequences are SGHAT and FQNNGV. The CDR3 runs 16 residues. The CDR3 nucleotides read TGTGCCAGCAGCCCGCGGACTAGCGGGGGATTTGAGACCCAGTACTTC. The encoded protein is CASSPRTSGGFETQYF. Based on the CDR3 plus reference TRBV11-2 and TRBJ2-5, the full variable domain is EAGVAQSPRYKIIEKRQSVAFWCNPISGHATLYWYQQILGQGPKLLIQFQNNGVVDDSQLPKDRFSAERLKGVDSTLKIQPAKLEDSAVYLCASSPRTSGGFETQYFGPGTRLLVL.

V is TRBV5-1 and J is TRBJ1-2, with 8 nucleotides matching TRBD1. The trim removed 4 bases at V and 6 bases at J, leaving 11 bases unmatched. Germline CDR1 is SGHRS and CDR2 is YFSETQ. CDR3 size: 15 residues. Here the CDR3 reads CASSHKPQDRDGYTF. The CDR3 DNA reads as TGCGCCAGCAGCCATAAACCACAGGACAGGGATGGCTACACCTTC.

The chain carries TRBV19 and TRBJ2-3, with D possibly being TRBD1 (6 bases). Looked up from germline, CDR1 is LNHDA and CDR2 is SQIVND (reference sequence). This CDR3 contains 14 residues. Between the trimmed V and J ends, which lost 5 bases and 5 bases, there was a span of 14 bases. The CDR3 DNA reads as TGTGCCAGTAGTTGGCGGCAGGGGCTAGATACGCAGTATTTT. Protein sequence: CASSWRQGLDTQYF.

The chain employs TRBV9 and TRBJ2-1, with TRBD2 matching over 11 bases. The germline gives CDR1 SGDLS, CDR2 YYNGEE. The trim removed 3 bases at V and 10 bases at J, leaving 6 bases unmatched. The CDR3 sequence is 14 residues long. The CDR3 DNA follows: TGTGCCAGCAGCGCCCTAGCGGGGGGCCGCGAGCAGTTCTTC. Residues: CASSALAGGREQFF.

The genes are TRBV7-2 and TRBJ1-6, with 8 nucleotides matching TRBD1. The germline gives CDR1 SGHTA, CDR2 FQGNSA. The CDR3 contains 14 residues. The V gene end was trimmed by 1 base and the J gene end by 7 bases; junction bases not matched to a gene: 0. The CDR3 reads CASSLGTGNSPLHF. Here the CDR3 DNA reads TGTGCCAGCAGCTTAGGGACAGGGAATTCACCCCTCCACTTT.

V gene TRBV6-1 combines with J gene TRBJ1-6; a possible D gene is TRBD1 (5 bases). Germline CDR1 MNHNS, CDR2 SASEGT. CDR3 length: 17 amino acids. V gave up 2 bases and J gave up 7 bases, with 18 bases separating them. The DNA of the CDR3 is TGTGCCAGCAGTGAATTGGTGGGGCCCAGGTTAAATTCACCCCTCCACTTT. Translating it yields CASSELVGPRLNSPLHF.

The V gene is TRBV5-1, the J gene TRBJ1-1, with 10 bases fitting TRBD1. The CDR3 runs to 15 residues. Per the germline V gene, CDR1 is SGHRS and CDR2 is YFSETQ. The J segment lost 0 bases and the V segment lost 2 bases, leaving 1 base of the junction unmatched. The CDR3 bases are TGCGCCAGCAGCTTCGGGACAGGGGTGAACACTGAAGCTTTCTTT. Amino acids: CASSFGTGVNTEAFF.

J is TRBJ2-3 and V is TRBV7-7, with D possibly being TRBD1 (5 bases). V gave up 4 bases and J gave up 3 bases, with 5 bases separating them. Germline values: CDR1 SSHAT, CDR2 FNYEAQ (reference sequence). The CDR3 contains 12 residues. CDR3 nucleotides: TGTGCCAGCAGCTCAGGGACAGATACGCAGTATTTT. This encodes CASSSGTDTQYF. The whole variable domain, filled in from reference TRBV7-7 and TRBJ2-3, reads GAGVSQSPRYKVTKRGQDVTLRCDPISSHATLYWYQQALGQGPEFLTYFNYEAQPDKSGLPSDRFSAERPEGSISTLTIQRTEQRDSAMYRCASSSGTDTQYFGPGTRLTVL.

The gene calls are TRBV6-1 and TRBJ1-1, with D hard to call. The V gene's germline CDR1 is MNHNS and CDR2 SASEGT. CDR3 size: 14 residues. Trimming shortened V by 6 bases and J by 4 bases, and 15 bases separated the two germline ends. CDR3: CASSMDYKGTEAFF. The CDR3 bases are TGTGCCAGCAGCATGGACTATAAGGGCACTGAAGCTTTCTTT.